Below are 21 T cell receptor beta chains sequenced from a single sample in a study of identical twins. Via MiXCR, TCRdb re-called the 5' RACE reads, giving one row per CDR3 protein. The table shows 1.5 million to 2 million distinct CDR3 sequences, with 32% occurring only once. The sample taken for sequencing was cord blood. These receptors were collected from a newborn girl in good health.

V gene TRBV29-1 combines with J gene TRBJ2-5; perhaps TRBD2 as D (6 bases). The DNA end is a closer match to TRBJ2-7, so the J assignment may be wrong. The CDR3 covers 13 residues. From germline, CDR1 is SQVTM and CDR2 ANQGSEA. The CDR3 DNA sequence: TGCAGCGTTGAGATAGGACGGGGGTACGAGCAGTACTTC. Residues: CSVEIGRGYEQYF.

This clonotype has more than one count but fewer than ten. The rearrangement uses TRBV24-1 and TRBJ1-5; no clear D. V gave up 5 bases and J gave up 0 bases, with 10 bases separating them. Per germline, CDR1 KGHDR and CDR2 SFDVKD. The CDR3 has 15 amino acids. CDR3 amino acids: CATSGTGLSNQPQHF. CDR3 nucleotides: TGTGCCACCAGTGGGACCGGACTTAGCAATCAGCCCCAGCATTTT.

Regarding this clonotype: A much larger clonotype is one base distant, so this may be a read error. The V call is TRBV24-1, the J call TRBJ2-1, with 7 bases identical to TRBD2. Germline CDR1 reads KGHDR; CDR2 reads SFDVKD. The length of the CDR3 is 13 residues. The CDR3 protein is CATCDFGRNEQFF. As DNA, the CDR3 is TGTGCCACCTGTGATTTCGGGAGGAATGAGCAGTTCTTC.

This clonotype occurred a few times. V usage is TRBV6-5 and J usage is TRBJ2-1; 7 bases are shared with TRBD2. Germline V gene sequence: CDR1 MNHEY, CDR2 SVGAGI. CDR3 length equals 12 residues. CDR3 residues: CGAGVSYNEQFF. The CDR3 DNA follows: TGTGGGGCGGGAGTCTCCTACAATGAGCAGTTCTTC.

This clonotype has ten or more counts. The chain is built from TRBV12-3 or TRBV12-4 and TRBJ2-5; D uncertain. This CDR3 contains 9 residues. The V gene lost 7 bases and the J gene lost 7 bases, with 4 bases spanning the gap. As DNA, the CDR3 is TGTGCCAGCAAGGGGACCCAGTACTTC. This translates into CASKGTQYF.

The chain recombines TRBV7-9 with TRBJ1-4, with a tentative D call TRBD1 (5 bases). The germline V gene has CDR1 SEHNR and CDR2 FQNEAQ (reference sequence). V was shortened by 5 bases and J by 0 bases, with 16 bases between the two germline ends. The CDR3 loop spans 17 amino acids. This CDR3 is CASSQTASAATNEKLFF. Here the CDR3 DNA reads TGTGCCAGCAGCCAGACAGCTAGTGCAGCAACTAATGAAAAACTGTTTTTT.

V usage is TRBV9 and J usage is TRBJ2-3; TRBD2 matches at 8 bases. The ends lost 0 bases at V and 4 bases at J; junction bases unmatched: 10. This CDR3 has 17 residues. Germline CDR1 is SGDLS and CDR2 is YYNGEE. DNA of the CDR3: TGTGCCAGCAGCGTAGGTGGAGCGGGAGCGTGGGCAGATACGCAGTATTTT. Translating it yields CASSVGGAGAWADTQYF.

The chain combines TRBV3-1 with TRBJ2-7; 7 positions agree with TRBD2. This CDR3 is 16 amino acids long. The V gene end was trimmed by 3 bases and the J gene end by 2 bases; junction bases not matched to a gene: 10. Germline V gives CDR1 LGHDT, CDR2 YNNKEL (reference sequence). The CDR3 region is CASSQLTSRFTYEQYF. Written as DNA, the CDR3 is TGTGCCAGCAGCCAGCTGACTAGCCGATTTACCTACGAGCAGTACTTC.

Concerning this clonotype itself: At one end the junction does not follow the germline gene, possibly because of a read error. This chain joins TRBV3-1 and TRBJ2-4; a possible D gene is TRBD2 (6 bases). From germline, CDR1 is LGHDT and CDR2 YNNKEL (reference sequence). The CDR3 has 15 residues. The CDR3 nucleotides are TGTGCCAGCAGCCAAGGGAGGGTAGCCAAAACCATTCAGTACTTC. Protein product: CASSQGRVAKTIQYF.

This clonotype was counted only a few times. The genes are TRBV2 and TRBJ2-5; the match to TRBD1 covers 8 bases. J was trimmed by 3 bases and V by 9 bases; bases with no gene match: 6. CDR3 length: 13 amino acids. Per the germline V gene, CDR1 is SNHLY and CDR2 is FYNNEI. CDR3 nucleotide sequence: TGTGCCAGATCCGGGACAGGAAAAGAGACCCAGTACTTC. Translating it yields CARSGTGKETQYF.

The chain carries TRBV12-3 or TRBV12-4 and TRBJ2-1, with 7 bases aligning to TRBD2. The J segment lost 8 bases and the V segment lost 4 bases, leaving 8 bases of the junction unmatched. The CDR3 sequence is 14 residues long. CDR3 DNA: TGTGCCAGCAGTTCCCGGGTAGCGGGTGATGAGCAGTTCTTC. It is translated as CASSSRVAGDEQFF.

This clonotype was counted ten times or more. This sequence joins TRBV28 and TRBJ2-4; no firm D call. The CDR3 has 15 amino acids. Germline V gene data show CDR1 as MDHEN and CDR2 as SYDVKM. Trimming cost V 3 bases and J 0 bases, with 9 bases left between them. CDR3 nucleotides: TGTGCCAGCAGTTTGGCGTCTCTAGCCAAAAACATTCAGTACTTC. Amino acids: CASSLASLAKNIQYF.

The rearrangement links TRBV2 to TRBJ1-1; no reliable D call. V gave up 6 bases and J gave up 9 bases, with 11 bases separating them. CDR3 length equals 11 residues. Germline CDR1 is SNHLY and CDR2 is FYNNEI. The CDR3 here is CASRVLDQAFF. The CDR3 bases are TGTGCCAGCAGGGTACTCGACCAAGCTTTCTTT.

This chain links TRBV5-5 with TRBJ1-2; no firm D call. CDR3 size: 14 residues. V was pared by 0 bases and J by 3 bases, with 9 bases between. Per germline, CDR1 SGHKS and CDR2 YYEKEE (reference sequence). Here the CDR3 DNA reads TGTGCCAGCAGCTTGGAGCCAGTCGACTATGGCTACACCTTC. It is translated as CASSLEPVDYGYTF.

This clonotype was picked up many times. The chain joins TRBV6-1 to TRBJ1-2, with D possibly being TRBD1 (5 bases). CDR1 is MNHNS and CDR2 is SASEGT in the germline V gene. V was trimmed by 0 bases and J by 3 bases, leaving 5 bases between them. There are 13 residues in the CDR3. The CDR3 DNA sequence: TGTGCCAGCAGTGAAGCGGGACACTATGGCTACACCTTC. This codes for CASSEAGHYGYTF.

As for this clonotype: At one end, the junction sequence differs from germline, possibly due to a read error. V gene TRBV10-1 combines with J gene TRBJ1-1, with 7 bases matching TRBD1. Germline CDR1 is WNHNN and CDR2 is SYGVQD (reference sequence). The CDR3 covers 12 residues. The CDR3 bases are TGCGCCAGGATACAGGGGAACGCTGAAGCTTTCTTT. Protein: CARIQGNAEAFF.

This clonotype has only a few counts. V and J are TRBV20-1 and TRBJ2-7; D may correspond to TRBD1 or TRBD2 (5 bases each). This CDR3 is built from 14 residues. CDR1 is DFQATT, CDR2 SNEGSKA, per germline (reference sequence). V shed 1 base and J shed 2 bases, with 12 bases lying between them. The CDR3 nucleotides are TGCAGTGCTAGAGGGGGACCGCTGACCTACGAGCAGTACTTC. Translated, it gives CSARGGPLTYEQYF.

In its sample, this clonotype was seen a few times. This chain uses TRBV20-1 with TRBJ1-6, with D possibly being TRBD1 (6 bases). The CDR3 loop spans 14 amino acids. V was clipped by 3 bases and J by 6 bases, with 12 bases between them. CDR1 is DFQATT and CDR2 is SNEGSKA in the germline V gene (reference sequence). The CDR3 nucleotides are TGCAGTGCTAGTGACAGGACCCTTAATTCACCCCTCCACTTT. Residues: CSASDRTLNSPLHF.

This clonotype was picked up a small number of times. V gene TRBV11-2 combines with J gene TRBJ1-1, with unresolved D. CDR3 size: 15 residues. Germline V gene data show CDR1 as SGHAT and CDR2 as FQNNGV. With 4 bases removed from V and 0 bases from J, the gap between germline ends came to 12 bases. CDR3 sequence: CASSSPRSLNTEAFF. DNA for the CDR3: TGTGCCAGCAGCTCCCCACGTAGTCTGAACACTGAAGCTTTCTTT.

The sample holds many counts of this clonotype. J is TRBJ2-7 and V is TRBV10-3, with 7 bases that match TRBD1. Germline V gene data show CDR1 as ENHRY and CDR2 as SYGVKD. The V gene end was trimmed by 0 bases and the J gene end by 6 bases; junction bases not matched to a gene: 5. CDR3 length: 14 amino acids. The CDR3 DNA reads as TGTGCCATCAGTGAGTCCCTGACAGGGAGCGAGCAGTACTTC. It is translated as CAISESLTGSEQYF.

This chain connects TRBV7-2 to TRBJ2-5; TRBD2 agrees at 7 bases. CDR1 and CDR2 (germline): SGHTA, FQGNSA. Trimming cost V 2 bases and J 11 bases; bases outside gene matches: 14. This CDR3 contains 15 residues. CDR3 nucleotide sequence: TGTGCCAGCAGCTTAATGAGCGGGGTTCGGAATGAGCAGTACTTC. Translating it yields CASSLMSGVRNEQYF.